In its sample, the clone carrying this T cell receptor (beta chain) was seen a few times. TCRdb independently ran MiXCR on the PCR reads; one entry per CDR3 protein. The sample lists 21,000 or so distinct CDR3 sequences; over 50% were seen once. Donors had localized lung adenocarcinoma, a non-small cell lung cancer. The sample belongs to a study of CD4 and CD8 cells across lung adenocarcinoma regions. The CDR3 consists of 13 residues. Per germline, CDR1 MDHEN and CDR2 SYDVKM. V lost 6 bases and J 1 base, leaving 9 bases between the germline ends. The rearrangement links TRBV28 to TRBJ1-2; D remains unclear. The sequencing input was CD8+ T cells from the center of a lung tumor. The TCR originated in a female donor with lung adenocarcinoma. The CD4 and CD8 labels of this study may be unreliable. The CDR3 DNA reads TGTGCCAGCAGCGGCGAAGGTAACTATGGCTACACCTTC. It translates to CASSGEGNYGYTF.